The source of this TCR beta chain is a study of Ad26.COV2.S vaccination and SARS-CoV-2 variants. On the study more broadly: Ad26.COV2.S, an intramuscular injection, was given once or twice 56 days apart. Overall study results and limits: Overall T cell responses may have been underestimated by the analyses of TCR breadth and depth. Among vaccine recipients, spike-specific TCR breadth exceeded that of placebo recipients.

Sequencing used immunoSEQ multiplex PCR; TCRdb keeps in-frame clones, though not all of them. The sample has approximately 410,000 clones, 92% seen once. Notes on this clone: Its cognate antigen is unknown.

Germline assignment: CDR1 SGHVS and CDR2 FNYEAQ. This CDR3 is 14 amino acids long. Trimming left V 2 bases short and J 2 bases short, with 8 bases between. Treatment meaning: around 19 received Ad26.COV2.S at low or high dose, single or two shots; 5 received placebo; per-sample allocation not given. The samples were gathered on day 63 after the first injection of vaccine or placebo. Spike of the Wuhan-strain SARS-CoV-2 was expressed by an Ad26 vector, which formed the vaccine. The material sequenced was peripheral blood, taken in a trial of Ad26.COV2.S vaccine versus placebo. The TCR originated in a person between 18 and 65 years old who received the Ad26.COV2.S COVID-19 vaccine or a placebo. This chain links TRBV7-6 with TRBJ2-3, with D unresolved. The CDR3 sequence is CASSLYGPTDTQYF. CDR3 in DNA: TGTGCCAGCAGCTTATATGGGCCCACAGATACGCAGTATTTT.